This T cell receptor beta chain was obtained from a study of beta chain features in type 1 diabetes. Investigators reverse transcribed all isolated RNA, so they sequenced expressed TCRB transcripts. Generated by immunoSEQ multiplex PCR, the TCRdb table keeps only in-frame clones and is missing some. This table has 220,000 or so clones, around 68% appearing once. All of the sorted populations showed purity greater than 95%. Concerning this clone: Antigen specificity is unknown.

The V end was cut by 5 bases, the J end by 0 bases, with 8 bases between. CDR1 and CDR2 from the germline V gene are LNHDA and SQIVND (reference sequence). This CDR3 has 13 amino acids. Study observations and caveats: In type 1 diabetes patients, VDJ junctions had fewer insertions; deletions at these junctions were more frequent.

This chain connects TRBV19 to TRBJ2-7; D is uncertain. This receptor was taken from a man aged 25-45 years in good health. Material: naive CD4+ T cells from blood. The DNA of the CDR3 is TGTGCCAGTAGTTCGGACCACTCCTACGAGCAGTACTTC. This sequence encodes CASSSDHSYEQYF.